This is a list of T cell receptor beta chains from one sample in a study of cytomegalovirus exposure and HLA in healthy donors. Sequencing was performed with immunoSEQ multiplex PCR; in TCRdb, only in-frame clones are kept and a portion is missing. The sample comprises hundreds of thousands of clones, approximately 83% of which are singletons, and 1.2% rests with the top ten. Sample: PBMCs. The receptor source for this set is a woman under 40 in good health and CMV-seropositive. CDR3s include the opening cysteine and the closing phenylalanine or tryptophan. A D gene is named only where the DNA matches it firmly. Only part of the rows carry a size: once, few, many, or a class if the clone is expanded.

>-|TRBJ2-3|TRBD2|TRBV27
TGTGCCAGCAGTCCAATACTAGCGGGAGGGACAGATACGCAGTATTTT
CASSPILAGGTDTQYF
>-|TRBJ1-2|-|TRBV28
TGTGCCAGCAGCCCCGACAGCTATGGCTACACCTTC
CASSPDSYGYTF
>-|TRBJ2-3|TRBD2|TRBV2
TGTGCCAGCAGTAAGGGACTAGCGGGCACAGATACGCAGTATTTT
CASSKGLAGTDTQYF
>-|TRBJ2-1|TRBD1|TRBV7-2
TGTGCCAGCAGCCCGTGGACAGGGGGAGGAGAGCAGTTCTTC
CASSPWTGGGEQFF
>-|TRBJ1-2|TRBD1|TRBV19
TGTGCCAGTAGTAGCCGGGACAGGGACTTCTATGGCTACACCTTC
CASSSRDRDFYGYTF
>-|TRBJ2-1|-|TRBV18
TGTGCCAGCTCACCACCGAGCGCGAGCTCCTACAATGAGCAGTTCTTC
CASSPPSASSYNEQFF
>-|TRBJ1-5|-|TRBV5-1
TGCGCCAGCAGCTTGGATGGGAGCCAGCCCCAGCATTTT
CASSLDGSQPQHF
>-|TRBJ2-3|-|TRBV11-2
TGTGCCAGCAGCCCCATCCGCCGGCTAGCAGGCACAGATACGCAGTATTTT
CASSPIRRLAGTDTQYF
>few|TRBJ2-7|-|TRBV6-5
TGTGCCAGCAGTTGGGGGGACGAGCAGTACTTC
CASSWGDEQYF
>once|TRBJ1-3|-|TRBV30
TGTGCCTGGAAGCCCCTCGTACCTTCCTCTGGAAACACCATATATTTT
CAWKPLVPSSGNTIYF
>-|TRBJ2-1|TRBD1|TRBV6-4
TGTGCCAGCAGTGACTCCTTTGGTTCAGGGGGCGATGAGCAGTTCTTC
CASSDSFGSGGDEQFF
>-|TRBJ1-2|-|TRBV4-2
TGTGCCAGCAGCCAAGAAGCGAATAGACAGGACTATGGCTACACCTTC
CASSQEANRQDYGYTF
>-|TRBJ1-2|-|TRBV19
TGTGCCACTTGGGCCTATGGCTACACCTTC
CATWAYGYTF
>-|TRBJ1-4|-|TRBV10-3
TGTGCCATCAGGGGGACGGGGGATGAAAAACTGTTTTTT
CAIRGTGDEKLFF
>-|TRBJ1-4|-|TRBV5-4
TGTGCCAGCAGCTTGTCCAGGACAGCTAATGAAAAACTGTTTTTT
CASSLSRTANEKLFF
>-|TRBJ2-1|TRBD2|TRBV5-1
TGCGCCAGCAGCTTGGCGGGACTAGCGGGACAGGGTGAGCAGTTCTTC
CASSLAGLAGQGEQFF
>-|TRBJ2-2|-|TRBV29-1
TGCAGCGTAATCAGGGGAGGGGTGAACACCGGGGAGCTGTTTTTT
CSVIRGGVNTGELFF
>-|TRBJ2-4|TRBD1|TRBV4-1
TGCGCCAGCAGCCAAGATCCAGGGGGCGCTTCCAAAAACATTCAGTACTTC
CASSQDPGGASKNIQYF
>-|TRBJ2-7|TRBD2|TRBV11-3
TGTGCCAGCAGCCCCGGGAGGGGCGAACACTACGAGCAGTACTTC
CASSPGRGEHYEQYF
>-|TRBJ2-2|TRBD2|TRBV7-2
TGTGCCAGCAGCCTACCGGGACTACCGAACACCGGGGAGCTGTTTTTT
CASSLPGLPNTGELFF
>-|TRBJ2-7|TRBD2|TRBV10-1
TGCGCCAGCAGTGAGTCGGGGACTAGCGGGAGAAGTGAGCAGTACTTC
CASSESGTSGRSEQYF
>-|TRBJ2-7|-|TRBV30
TGTGCCTGGAGTGTCACCAGGGTCTACGAGCAGTACTTC
CAWSVTRVYEQYF
>-|TRBJ2-1|TRBD1|TRBV7-9
TGTGCCAGCAGCTCTTCACAGGGGGCGCCGAATGAGCAGTTCTTC
CASSSSQGAPNEQFF
>-|TRBJ1-1|TRBD1|TRBV30
TGTGCCTGGAGAAAGGACAGGTCGAACACTGAAGCTTTCTTT
CAWRKDRSNTEAFF
>-|TRBJ1-2|-|TRBV5-1
TGCGCCAGCAGCTTGGGACAGACTGCTAACTATGGCTACACCTTC
CASSLGQTANYGYTF
>-|TRBJ2-1|TRBD1|TRBV28
TGTGCCAGCAGTTTGACAGGGGGGGAGCAGTTCTTC
CASSLTGGEQFF
>-|TRBJ2-3|-|TRBV5-5
TGTGCCAGCAGCTTTGAGCGGATGAGCACAGATACGCAGTATTTT
CASSFERMSTDTQYF
>-|TRBJ2-7|TRBD1|TRBV7-8
TGTGCCAGCAGCCTGGACAGGGATATTGTCGGCGAGCAGTACTTC
CASSLDRDIVGEQYF
>-|TRBJ1-1|-|TRBV29-1
TGCAGCGTTGAAGACAGGGCGGCCACTGAAGCTTTCTTT
CSVEDRAATEAFF
>many|TRBJ2-1|TRBD1|TRBV4-1
TGCGCCAGCAGAGAAGACAGGGGGCTACACGATGAGCAGTTCTTC
CASREDRGLHDEQFF
>-|TRBJ2-5|-|TRBV29-1
TGCAGCGTTGAAGAGGCAGGGGGGACGGAGACCCAGTACTTC
CSVEEAGGTETQYF
>-|TRBJ1-4|TRBD1|TRBV4-1
TGCGCCAGCAGCCAAAAGAGGGGGTGGGGACAGCCAGACGATGAAAAACTGTTTTTT
CASSQKRGWGQPDDEKLFF
>-|TRBJ2-5|TRBD1|TRBV28
TGTGCCAGCAGCCCAACCTCGACAGGGGCAGAGACCCAGTACTTC
CASSPTSTGAETQYF
>once|TRBJ2-5|-|TRBV19
TGTGCCAGTAGGCCAGCACCCGGGGAGACCCAGTACTTC
CASRPAPGETQYF
>-|TRBJ1-1|-|TRBV29-1
TGCAGCGTCTACTCCGGGACACCGGCCGCGACTGAAGCTTTCTTT
CSVYSGTPAATEAFF
>-|TRBJ2-3|-|TRBV5-1
TGCGCCAGCAGCTTAGCGGGACAAAGCACAGATACGCAGTATTTT
CASSLAGQSTDTQYF
>-|TRBJ2-7|TRBD1|TRBV28
TGTGCCAGCTTCGGACAGGGGGCAAAGTACGAGCAGTACTTC
CASFGQGAKYEQYF
>-|TRBJ1-1|-|TRBV14
TGTGCCAGCAGCCTACGGGGATTTTCCACTGAAGCTTTCTTT
CASSLRGFSTEAFF